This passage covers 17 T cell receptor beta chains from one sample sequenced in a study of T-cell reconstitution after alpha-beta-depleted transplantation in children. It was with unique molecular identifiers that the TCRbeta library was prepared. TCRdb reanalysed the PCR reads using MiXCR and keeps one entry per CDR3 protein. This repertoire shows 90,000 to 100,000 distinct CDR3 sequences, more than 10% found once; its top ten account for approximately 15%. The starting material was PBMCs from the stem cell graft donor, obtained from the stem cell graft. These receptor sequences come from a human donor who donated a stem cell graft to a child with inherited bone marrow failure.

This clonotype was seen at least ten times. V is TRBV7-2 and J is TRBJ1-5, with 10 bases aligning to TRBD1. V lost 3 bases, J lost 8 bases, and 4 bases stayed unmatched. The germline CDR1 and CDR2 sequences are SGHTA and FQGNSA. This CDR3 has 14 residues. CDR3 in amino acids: CASSLDRGLKPQHF. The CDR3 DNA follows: TGTGCCAGCAGCTTGGACAGGGGGTTGAAGCCCCAGCATTTT. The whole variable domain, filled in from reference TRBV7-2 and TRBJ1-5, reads GAGVSQSPSNKVTEKGKDVELRCDPISGHTALYWYRQSLGQGLEFLIYFQGNSAPDKSGLPSDRFSAERTGGSVSTLTIQRTQQEDSAVYLCASSLDRGLKPQHFGDGTRLSIL.

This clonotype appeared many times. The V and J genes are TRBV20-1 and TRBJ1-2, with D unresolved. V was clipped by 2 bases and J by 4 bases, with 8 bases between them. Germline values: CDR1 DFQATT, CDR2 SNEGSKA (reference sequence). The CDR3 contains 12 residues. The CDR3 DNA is TGCAGTGCTAGAAGCCTGAGCTATGGCTACACCTTC. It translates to CSARSLSYGYTF.

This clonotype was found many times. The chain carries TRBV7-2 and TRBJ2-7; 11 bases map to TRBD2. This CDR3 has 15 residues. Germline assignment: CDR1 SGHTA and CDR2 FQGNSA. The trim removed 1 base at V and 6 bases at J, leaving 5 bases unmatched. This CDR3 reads CASSLVSGRVPEQYF. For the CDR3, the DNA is TGTGCCAGCAGCTTAGTTAGCGGGAGGGTCCCCGAGCAGTACTTC.

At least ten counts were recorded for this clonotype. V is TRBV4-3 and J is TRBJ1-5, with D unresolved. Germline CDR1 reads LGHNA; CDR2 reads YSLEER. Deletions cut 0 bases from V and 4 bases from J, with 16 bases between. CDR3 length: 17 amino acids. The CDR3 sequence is CASSQELREPWNQPQHF. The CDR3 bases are TGCGCCAGCAGCCAAGAATTAAGGGAACCGTGGAATCAGCCCCAGCATTTT.

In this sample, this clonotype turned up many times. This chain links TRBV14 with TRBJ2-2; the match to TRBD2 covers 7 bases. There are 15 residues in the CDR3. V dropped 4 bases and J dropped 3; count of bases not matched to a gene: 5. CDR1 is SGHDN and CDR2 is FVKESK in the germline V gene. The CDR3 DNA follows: TGTGCCAGCAGCCTTCTAGCGGCGGACACCGGGGAGCTGTTTTTT. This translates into CASSLLAADTGELFF.

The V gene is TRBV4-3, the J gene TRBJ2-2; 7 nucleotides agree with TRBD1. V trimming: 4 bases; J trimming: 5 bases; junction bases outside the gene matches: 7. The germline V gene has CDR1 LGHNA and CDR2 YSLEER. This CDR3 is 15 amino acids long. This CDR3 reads CASSRTQGETGELFF. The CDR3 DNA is TGCGCCAGCAGCCGTACGCAGGGGGAAACCGGGGAGCTGTTTTTT.

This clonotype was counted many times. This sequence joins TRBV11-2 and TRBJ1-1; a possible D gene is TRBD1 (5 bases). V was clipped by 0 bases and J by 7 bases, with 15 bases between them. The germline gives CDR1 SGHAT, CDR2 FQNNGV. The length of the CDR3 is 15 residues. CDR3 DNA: TGTGCCAGCAGCTTAGATCTTGGGGGAACCGGTGAAGCTTTCTTT. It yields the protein CASSLDLGGTGEAFF.

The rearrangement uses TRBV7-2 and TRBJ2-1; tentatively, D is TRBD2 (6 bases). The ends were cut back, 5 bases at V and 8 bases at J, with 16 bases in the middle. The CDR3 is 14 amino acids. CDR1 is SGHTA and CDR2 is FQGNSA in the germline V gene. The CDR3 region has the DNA TGTGCCAGCAGCCCCTATCTGGAGGGCTATGAGCAGTTCTTC. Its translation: CASSPYLEGYEQFF. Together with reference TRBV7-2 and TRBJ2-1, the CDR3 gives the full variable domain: GAGVSQSPSNKVTEKGKDVELRCDPISGHTALYWYRQSLGQGLEFLIYFQGNSAPDKSGLPSDRFSAERTGGSVSTLTIQRTQQEDSAVYLCASSPYLEGYEQFFGPGTRLTVL.

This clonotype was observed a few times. CDR3 DNA sequence: TGTGCCAGCATTAAACGGGAGGGCCGCCCGAACTCCTACAATGAGCAGTTCTTC. Residues: CASIKREGRPNSYNEQFF. The genes are TRBV28 and TRBJ2-1, with TRBD2 matching 8 bases. Germline CDR1 and CDR2: MDHEN and SYDVKM. After removal of 7 bases from V and 0 bases from J, the junction contained 14 bases not matched to a gene. This CDR3 spans 18 amino acids.

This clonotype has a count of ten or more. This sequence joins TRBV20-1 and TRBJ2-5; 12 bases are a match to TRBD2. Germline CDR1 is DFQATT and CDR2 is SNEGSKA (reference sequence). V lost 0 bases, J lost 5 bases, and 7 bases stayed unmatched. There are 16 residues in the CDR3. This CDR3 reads CSARDGTSGGMETQYF. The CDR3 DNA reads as TGCAGTGCTAGAGATGGCACTAGCGGGGGGATGGAGACCCAGTACTTC.

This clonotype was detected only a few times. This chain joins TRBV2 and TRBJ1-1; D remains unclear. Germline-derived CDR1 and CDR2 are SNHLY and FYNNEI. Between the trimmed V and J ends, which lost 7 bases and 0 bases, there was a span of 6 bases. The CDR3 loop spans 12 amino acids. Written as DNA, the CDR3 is TGTGCCAGCACACCAATGAACACTGAAGCTTTCTTT. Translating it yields CASTPMNTEAFF.

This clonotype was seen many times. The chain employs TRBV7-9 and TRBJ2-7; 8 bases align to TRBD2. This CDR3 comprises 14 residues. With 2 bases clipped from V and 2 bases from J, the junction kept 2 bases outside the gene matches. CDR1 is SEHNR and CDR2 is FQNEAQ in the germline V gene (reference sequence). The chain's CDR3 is CASSLPGGPYEQYF. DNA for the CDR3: TGTGCCAGCAGCTTACCGGGAGGGCCCTACGAGCAGTACTTC. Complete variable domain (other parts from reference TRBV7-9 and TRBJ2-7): DTGVSQNPRHKITKRGQNVTFRCDPISEHNRLYWYRQTLGQGPEFLTYFQNEAQLEKSRLLSDRFSAERPKGSFSTLEIQRTEQGDSAMYLCASSLPGGPYEQYFGPGTRLTVT.

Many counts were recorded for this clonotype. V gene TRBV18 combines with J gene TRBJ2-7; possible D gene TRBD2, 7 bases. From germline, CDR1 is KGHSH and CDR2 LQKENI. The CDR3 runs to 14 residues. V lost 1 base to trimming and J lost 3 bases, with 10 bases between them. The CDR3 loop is CASSPQGGDYEQYF. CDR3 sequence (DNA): TGTGCCAGCTCACCACAGGGGGGGGACTACGAGCAGTACTTC.

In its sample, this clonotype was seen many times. The CDR3 is CASSSSGLAGGPYEQYF. The CDR3 bases are TGCGCCAGCAGCTCCTCCGGACTAGCGGGAGGGCCCTACGAGCAGTACTTC. The V call is TRBV5-1, the J call TRBJ2-7; 15 bases line up with TRBD2. This CDR3 has 17 amino acids. Germline V gene lookup returns CDR1 SGHRS and CDR2 YFSETQ. Unmatched junction bases numbered 6, after V lost 3 bases and J lost 2 bases.

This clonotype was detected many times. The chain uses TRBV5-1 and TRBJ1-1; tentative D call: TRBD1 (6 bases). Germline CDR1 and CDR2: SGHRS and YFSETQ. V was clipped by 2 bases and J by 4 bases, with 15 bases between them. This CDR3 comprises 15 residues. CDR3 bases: TGCGCCAGCAGCTTAACAGGGCTCGAGGGCACTGAAGCTTTCTTT. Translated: CASSLTGLEGTEAFF. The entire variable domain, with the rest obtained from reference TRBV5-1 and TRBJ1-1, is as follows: KAGVTQTPRYLIKTRGQQVTLSCSPISGHRSVSWYQQTPGQGLQFLFEYFSETQRNKGNFPGRFSGRQFSNSRSEMNVSTLELGDSALYLCASSLTGLEGTEAFFGQGTRLTVV.

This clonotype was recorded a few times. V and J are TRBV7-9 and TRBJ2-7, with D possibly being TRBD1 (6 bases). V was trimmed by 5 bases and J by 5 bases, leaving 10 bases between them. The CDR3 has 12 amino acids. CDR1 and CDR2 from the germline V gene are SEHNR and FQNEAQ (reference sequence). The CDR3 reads CASSVRDNEQYF. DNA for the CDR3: TGTGCCAGCAGCGTTAGGGACAACGAGCAGTACTTC.

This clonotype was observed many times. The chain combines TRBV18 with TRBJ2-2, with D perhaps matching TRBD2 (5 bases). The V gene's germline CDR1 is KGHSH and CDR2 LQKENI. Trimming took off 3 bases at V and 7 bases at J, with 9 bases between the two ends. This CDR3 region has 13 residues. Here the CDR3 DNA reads TGTGCCAGCTCACCGGACTCCAGCGGGGAGCTGTTTTTT. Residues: CASSPDSSGELFF.